Presented here are 4 T cell receptor beta chains from one specimen sequenced in a study of shared clonotypes between healthy human individuals. Clones were read by immunoSEQ multiplex PCR, and TCRdb kept only the in-frame ones, dropping some. The sample includes about 480,000 clones, 75% to 80% of them seen just once. Sequencing used PBMCs. The source is a middle-aged woman in good health. Some clones in this sample may be carry-over from other donors' samples.

The rearrangement uses TRBV30 and TRBJ2-3, with TRBD2 identical over 10 bases. The CDR3 spans 13 residues. V shed 3 bases, J shed 4 bases, and the junction held 1 base outside the gene matches. The germline CDR1 and CDR2 sequences are GTSNPN and SVGIG (reference sequence). The CDR3 nucleotides read TGTGCCTGGAGACTAGCGGGACCAGATACGCAGTATTTT. It codes for CAWRLAGPDTQYF.

The chain recombines TRBV2 with TRBJ1-6; no firm D call. The CDR3 spans 12 residues. Germline CDR1 is SNHLY and CDR2 is FYNNEI. Trimming removed 0 bases at V and 12 bases at J, with 6 bases between. DNA for the CDR3: TGTGCCAGCAGTGAAGCAGGGTTACCCCTCCACTTT. It specifies CASSEAGLPLHF. Drawing the rest from reference TRBV2 and TRBJ1-6, the complete variable domain is EPEVTQTPSHQVTQMGQEVILRCVPISNHLYFYWYRQILGQKVEFLVSFYNNEISEKSEIFDDQFSVERPDGSNFTLKIRSTKLEDSAMYFCASSEAGLPLHFGNGTRLTVT.

This chain uses TRBV7-2 with TRBJ2-7; D possibly corresponds to TRBD1 (6 bases). The CDR3 runs to 14 residues. V was clipped by 2 bases and J by 5 bases, with 13 bases between them. Germline CDR1 and CDR2: SGHTA and FQGNSA. CDR3 bases: TGTGCCAGCAGCTTAACAGCAGGGGCCCACGAGCAGTACTTC. Encoded protein: CASSLTAGAHEQYF.

This rearrangement joins TRBV5-1 to TRBJ1-4, with D possibly being TRBD1 (5 bases). This CDR3 region has 13 residues. The germline CDR1 and CDR2 sequences are SGHRS and YFSETQ. The V gene lost 2 bases and the J gene lost 8 bases, with 10 bases spanning the gap. In nucleotides, the CDR3 is TGCGCCAGCAGCTTCAGGGCTGGAGAAAAACTGTTTTTT. This encodes CASSFRAGEKLFF.